This TCR beta chain appears in the sequencing data of a study of blood T cell repertoires in COVID-19 (dated by TCRdb to the early 2020s). Study-wide context: The collaborator samples originated in the United States, Italy and Spain and spanned the acute and convalescent phases of COVID-19. A freely available public database, intended as a resource for researchers studying the immune response to SARS-CoV-2, is where the repertoires were released. Samples were obtained from the ongoing ImmuneRACE study (first 160 participants) and from 950 to 1,500 subjects provided by 6 global collaborators. The prospective study material was composed of cDNA or gDNA derived from T cells, B-cell-depleted T cells, or PBMCs. The dataset comprised deeply sampled blood TCRbeta repertoires from subjects exposed to, actively infected with, or recovered from COVID-19. A de-identified subject ID, COVID-19 status, age in years and sex were almost always included in the sample metadata. Where HLA class I and class II types were available, the types were taken from metadata supplied by the sample provider, not from assay-based typing.

Whole blood was collected in K2EDTA tubes by collaborating institutions according to the institutions' own protocols. For TCRbeta analysis, collaborators shipped samples in one of three forms: frozen whole blood, isolated PBMCs, or DNA extracted from either of those sample types. The research as a whole found: Clinical and demographic metadata were provided uncurated, with the amount varying by source and participant.

Regarding this clone: What antigen it recognizes has not been identified. Base qualities are missing; no much larger clone stands one base away.

The CDR3 contains 13 residues, cysteine and phenylalanine counted. Only the CDR3 region is kept as DNA, spanning 39 bases read in frame from base 1. From a lookup of the germline V gene, CDR1 and CDR2 are LGHNA and YSLEER. V is reduced by 4 bases and J by 2 bases, leaving a spacing of 8 bases between them. TCRbeta CDR3 regions were amplified from genomic DNA by means of the immunoSEQ Assay, a bias-controlled multiplex PCR. Per the authors' processing: Within the assay, amplification of reference gene primers was used to estimate how many nucleated cells each sample contained. Sequence reads were collapsed and filtered to measure the absolute abundance of every unique TCRbeta CDR3 rearrangement. For each sample, productive Simpson clonality was calculated as the square root of Simpson's diversity index across productive rearrangements. TCRdb provides this immuneACCESS table in a form limited to in-frame rearrangements. Some clones are lacking; in checked studies, under half of them reflect an unresolved V gene, and why the rest are absent is not known. The D gene and trimming were derived from the DNA, and the V and J assignments and clone size from that table. For this sample there are about 290,000 clones; roughly 85% appear just once. The ten largest clonotypes hold around 3% of the sample.

Material for sequencing was peripheral blood. The receptor's source is a woman in her 30s with active or convalescent COVID-19. The V and J genes are TRBV4-3 and TRBJ1-2; TRBD1 is a weak D gene call, 6 bases matching. The nucleotide sequence reads TGCGCCAGCAGCCGAGACAGGAACTATGGCTACACCTTC. It codes for CASSRDRNYGYTF.